This T cell receptor (beta chain) is from a study of tumor-infiltrating lymphocytes in primary liver carcinoma. Trimming took 1 base from V and 5 from J; bases not matched to a gene: 6. The CDR3 runs to 16 residues. Germline V gene sequence: CDR1 LGHNA, CDR2 YNFKEQ. The authors took blood RNA from unsorted whole blood and also extracted germline DNA. On this clonotype: It may be a read error: a sequence one base away is much more abundant.

Using a constant-region primer together with ProtoScript II reverse transcriptase, TCR beta cDNA was made from about 500 ng of total RNA. ARM-PCR was slightly modified, and three nested multiplex PCR rounds with it gave rise to the TCR beta libraries. With TRBV1-TRBV30 forward primers and a C-beta reverse primer, the first two PCR rounds were run for about 10 cycles each. Each CDR3 protein gets one entry after TCRdb re-called the multiplex PCR reads with MiXCR. The repertoire holds about 300,000 distinct CDR3 sequences, with over 55% as singletons. This sequence joins TRBV4-2 and TRBJ2-4; 9 nucleotides match TRBD1. Sequences were obtained from peripheral blood. This clonotype was obtained from a man aged 35-49 years with primary liver carcinoma and hepatitis B virus infection. DNA of the CDR3: TGTGCCAGCAGCCAAGGTGACAGGGGGGGCGAAAACATTCAGTACTTC. It yields the protein CASSQGDRGGENIQYF.